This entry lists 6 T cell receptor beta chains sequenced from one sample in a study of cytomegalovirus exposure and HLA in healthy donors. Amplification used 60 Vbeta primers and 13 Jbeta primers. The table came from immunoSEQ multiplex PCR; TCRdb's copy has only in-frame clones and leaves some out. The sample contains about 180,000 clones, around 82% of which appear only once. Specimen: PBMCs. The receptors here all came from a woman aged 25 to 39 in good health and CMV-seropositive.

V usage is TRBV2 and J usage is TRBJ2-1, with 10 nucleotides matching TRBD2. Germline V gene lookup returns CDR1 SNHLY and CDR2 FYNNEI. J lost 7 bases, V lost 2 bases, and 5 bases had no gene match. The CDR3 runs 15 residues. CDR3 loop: CASSEIQRGGNEQFF. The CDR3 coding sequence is TGTGCCAGCAGTGAAATCCAGCGGGGGGGGAATGAGCAGTTCTTC. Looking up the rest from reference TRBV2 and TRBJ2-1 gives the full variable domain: EPEVTQTPSHQVTQMGQEVILRCVPISNHLYFYWYRQILGQKVEFLVSFYNNEISEKSEIFDDQFSVERPDGSNFTLKIRSTKLEDSAMYFCASSEIQRGGNEQFFGPGTRLTVL.

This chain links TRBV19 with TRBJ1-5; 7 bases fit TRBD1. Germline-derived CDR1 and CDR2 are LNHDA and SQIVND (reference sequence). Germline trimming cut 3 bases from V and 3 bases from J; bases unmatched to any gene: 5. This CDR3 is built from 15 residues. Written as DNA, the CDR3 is TGTGCCAGTAGTATTAACAGGGGCCCCAATCAGCCCCAGCATTTT. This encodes CASSINRGPNQPQHF.

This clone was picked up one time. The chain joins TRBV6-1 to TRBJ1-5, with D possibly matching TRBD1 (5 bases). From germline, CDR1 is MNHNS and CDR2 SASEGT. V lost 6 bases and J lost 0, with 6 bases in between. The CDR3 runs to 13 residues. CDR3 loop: CASRGGSNQPQHF. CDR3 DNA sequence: TGTGCCAGCAGGGGGGGTAGCAATCAGCCCCAGCATTTT.

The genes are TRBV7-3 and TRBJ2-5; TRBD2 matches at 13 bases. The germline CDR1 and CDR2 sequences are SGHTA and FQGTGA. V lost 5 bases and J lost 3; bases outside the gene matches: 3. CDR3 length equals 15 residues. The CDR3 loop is CASSLGLAGEETQYF. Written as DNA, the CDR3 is TGTGCCAGCAGCCTCGGACTAGCGGGGGAAGAGACCCAGTACTTC.

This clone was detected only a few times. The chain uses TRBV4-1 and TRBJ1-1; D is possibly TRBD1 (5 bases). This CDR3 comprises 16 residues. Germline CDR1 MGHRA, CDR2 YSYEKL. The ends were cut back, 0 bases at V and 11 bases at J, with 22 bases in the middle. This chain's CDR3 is CASSQEWGIGGIGAFF. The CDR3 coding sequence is TGCGCCAGCAGCCAAGAATGGGGTATCGGGGGGATCGGGGCTTTCTTT.

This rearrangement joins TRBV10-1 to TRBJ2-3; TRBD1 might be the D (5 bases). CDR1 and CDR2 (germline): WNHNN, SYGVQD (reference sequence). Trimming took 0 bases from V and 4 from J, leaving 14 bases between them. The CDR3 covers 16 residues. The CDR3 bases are TGCGCCAGCAGTGAGTCGGTGGGGATAGGGGCAGATACGCAGTATTTT. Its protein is CASSESVGIGADTQYF.